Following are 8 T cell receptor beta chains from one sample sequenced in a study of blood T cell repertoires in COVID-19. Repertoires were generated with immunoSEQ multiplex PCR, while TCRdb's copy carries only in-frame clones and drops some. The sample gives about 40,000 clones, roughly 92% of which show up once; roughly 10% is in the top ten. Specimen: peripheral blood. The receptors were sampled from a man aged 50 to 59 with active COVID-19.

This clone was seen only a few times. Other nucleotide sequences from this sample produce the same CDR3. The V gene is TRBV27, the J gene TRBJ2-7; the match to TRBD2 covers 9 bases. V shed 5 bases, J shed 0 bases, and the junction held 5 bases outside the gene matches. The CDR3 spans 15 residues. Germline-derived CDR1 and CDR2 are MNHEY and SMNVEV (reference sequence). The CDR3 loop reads CASSPRAGGSYEQYF. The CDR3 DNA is TGTGCCAGCAGTCCGCGAGCGGGAGGCTCCTACGAGCAGTACTTC.

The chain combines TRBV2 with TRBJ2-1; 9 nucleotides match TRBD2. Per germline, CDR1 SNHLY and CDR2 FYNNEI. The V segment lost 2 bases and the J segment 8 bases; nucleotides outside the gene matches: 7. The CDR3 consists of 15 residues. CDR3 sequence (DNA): TGTGCCAGCAGTGAAATGCTAGCGGGATACGATGAGCAGTTCTTC. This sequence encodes CASSEMLAGYDEQFF. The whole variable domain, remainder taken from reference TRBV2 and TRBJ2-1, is EPEVTQTPSHQVTQMGQEVILRCVPISNHLYFYWYRQILGQKVEFLVSFYNNEISEKSEIFDDQFSVERPDGSNFTLKIRSTKLEDSAMYFCASSEMLAGYDEQFFGPGTRLTVL.

The CDR3 sequence: CASSLVGQGLDEQYF. CDR3 DNA: TGTGCCAGCAGCTTGGTGGGACAGGGTTTGGACGAGCAGTACTTC. This chain uses TRBV7-2 with TRBJ2-7; 9 nucleotides agree with TRBD1. CDR1 and CDR2 from the germline V gene are SGHTA and FQGNSA. The J segment lost 5 bases and the V segment lost 3 bases, leaving 8 bases of the junction unmatched. CDR3 length equals 15 residues.

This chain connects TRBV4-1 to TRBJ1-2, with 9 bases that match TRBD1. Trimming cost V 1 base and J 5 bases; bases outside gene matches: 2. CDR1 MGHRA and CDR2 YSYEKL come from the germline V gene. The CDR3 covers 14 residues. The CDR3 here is CASSQGQGVYGYTF. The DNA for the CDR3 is TGCGCCAGCAGCCAAGGACAGGGGGTATATGGCTACACCTTC.

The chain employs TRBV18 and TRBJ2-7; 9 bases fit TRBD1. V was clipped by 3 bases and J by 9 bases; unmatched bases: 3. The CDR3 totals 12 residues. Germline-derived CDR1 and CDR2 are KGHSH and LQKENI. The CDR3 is CASSPDRGGQYF. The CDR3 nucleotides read TGTGCCAGCTCACCGGACAGGGGAGGGCAGTACTTC.

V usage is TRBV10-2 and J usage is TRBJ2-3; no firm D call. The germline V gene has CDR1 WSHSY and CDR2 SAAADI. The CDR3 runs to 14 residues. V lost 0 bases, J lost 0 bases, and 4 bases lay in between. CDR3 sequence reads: CASSESTSTDTQYF. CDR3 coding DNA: TGCGCCAGCAGTGAGTCGACAAGCACAGATACGCAGTATTTT.

CDR3 nucleotides: TGTGCCAGCAGCCCGGGAGCCCCCTACGAGCAGTACTTC. Protein sequence: CASSPGAPYEQYF. The chain is built from TRBV12-3 or TRBV12-4 and TRBJ2-7; weak D call: TRBD2 (6 bases). Trimming took 6 bases from V and 2 from J, leaving 11 bases between them. The CDR3 is 13 residues long.

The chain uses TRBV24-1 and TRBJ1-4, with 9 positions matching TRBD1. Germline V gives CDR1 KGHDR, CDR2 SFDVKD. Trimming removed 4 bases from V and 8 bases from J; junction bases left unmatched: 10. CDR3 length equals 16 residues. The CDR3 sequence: CATSDSPGQGSEKLFF. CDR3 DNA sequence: TGTGCCACCAGTGACTCTCCGGGACAGGGAAGCGAAAAACTGTTTTTT.